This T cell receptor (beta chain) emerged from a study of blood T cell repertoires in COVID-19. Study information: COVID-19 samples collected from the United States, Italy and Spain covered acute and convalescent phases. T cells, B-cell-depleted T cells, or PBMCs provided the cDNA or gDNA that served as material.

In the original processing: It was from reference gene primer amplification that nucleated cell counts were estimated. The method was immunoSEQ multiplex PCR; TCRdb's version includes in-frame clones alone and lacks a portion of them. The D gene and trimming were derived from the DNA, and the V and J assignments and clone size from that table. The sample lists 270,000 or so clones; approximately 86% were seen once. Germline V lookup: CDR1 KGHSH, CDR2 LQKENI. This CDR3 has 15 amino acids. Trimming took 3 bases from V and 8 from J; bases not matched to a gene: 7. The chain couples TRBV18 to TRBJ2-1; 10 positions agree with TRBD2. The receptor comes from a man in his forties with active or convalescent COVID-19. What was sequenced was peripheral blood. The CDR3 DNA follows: TGTGCCAGCTCACCCTCTAGCGGGAGAAAAGATGAGCAGTTCTTC. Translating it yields CASSPSSGRKDEQFF. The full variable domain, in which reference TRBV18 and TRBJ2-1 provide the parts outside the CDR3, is NAGVMQNPRHLVRRRGQEARLRCSPMKGHSHVYWYRQLPEEGLKFMVYLQKENIIDESGMPKERFSAEFPKEGPSILRIQQVVRGDSAAYFCASSPSSGRKDEQFFGPGTRLTVL.